This TCR beta chain was found in a study of control samples from healthy donors and cancer patients. This table comes from immunoSEQ multiplex PCR, and its TCRdb copy is limited to in-frame clones, with some not included. There are 200,000 to 250,000 clones in the sample; 85% to 95% occur only once, and about 1.6% lies in the top ten. The TCR sequence derives from a man aged 45-65 years in good health. The sequenced sample consisted of blood.

For the CDR3, the DNA is TGTGCCAGCAGCTTAAGTCTGGGACAGGAAGGCAATCAGCCCCAGCATTTT. Translated, it gives CASSLSLGQEGNQPQHF. This chain connects TRBV7-6 to TRBJ1-5, with 8 bases aligning to TRBD1. Germline CDR1 and CDR2: SGHVS and FNYEAQ. Unmatched junction bases numbered 8, after V lost 2 bases and J lost 2 bases. The CDR3 spans 17 residues. The full variable domain, in which reference TRBV7-6 and TRBJ1-5 provide the parts outside the CDR3, is GAGVSQSPRYKVTKRGQDVALRCDPISGHVSLYWYRQALGQGPEFLTYFNYEAQQDKSGLPNDRFSAERPEGSISTLTIQRTEQRDSAMYRCASSLSLGQEGNQPQHFGDGTRLSIL.